This T cell receptor beta chain was documented in a study of blood T cell repertoires in COVID-19. Study-wide context: The cDNA or gDNA used as material had been derived from T cells, B-cell-depleted T cells, or PBMCs.

CDR3 size: 15 residues. V lost 3 bases to trimming and J lost 8 bases, with 19 bases between them. CDR1 and CDR2 from the germline V gene are KGHSH and LQKENI. Original processing notes: Counts of nucleated cells, estimated from reference gene primer amplification, were obtained. Data came from immunoSEQ multiplex PCR; TCRdb stores just in-frame clones and leaves some out. D and trimming were read from the DNA, whereas the V and J calls and clone size are those reported in that table. Here the sample spans some 370,000 clones, 89% being singletons. The chain uses TRBV18 and TRBJ1-1; maybe TRBD1 (6 bases). The TCR sequence derives from a man aged 35 to 55 with acute or convalescent COVID-19. The sequencing sample was made of peripheral blood. For the CDR3, the DNA is TGTGCCAGCTCACCCTGGGACACCAGGGCCAGAGAAGCTTTCTTT. Amino acids: CASSPWDTRAREAFF.